This T cell receptor (beta chain) was captured by sequencing in a study of PD-1 blockade in classical Hodgkin lymphoma. Study-wide results and limits: Relapsed/refractory patients reportedly had the lowest baseline TCR diversity, below newly diagnosed patients, who were below healthy donors. CD4+ TCR diversity, unlike CD8+, rose significantly by C4D1. Newly diagnosed patients and complete responders had comparable diversity at baseline.

Method: immunoSEQ multiplex PCR; TCRdb's copy keeps in-frame clones and lacks some. The sample lists tens of thousands of clones, 90% occurring once. Germline V gene data show CDR1 as SEHNR and CDR2 as FQNEAQ (reference sequence). V was clipped by 1 base and J by 2 bases, with 12 bases between them. CDR3 size: 16 residues. On this clone: Its antigen is unidentified.

Relapses following autologous stem cell transplantation were seen in all patients, with brentuximab vedotin exposure varying. The chain links TRBV7-9 to TRBJ2-1; the D gene is possibly TRBD2 (5 bases). Specimen: peripheral blood mononuclear cells (PBMCs), collected at baseline. The receptor's source is a human donor with classical Hodgkin lymphoma. CDR3 in amino acids: CASSLGGSVPYNEQFF. CDR3 DNA: TGTGCCAGCAGCTTAGGTGGTAGCGTCCCCTACAATGAGCAGTTCTTC.